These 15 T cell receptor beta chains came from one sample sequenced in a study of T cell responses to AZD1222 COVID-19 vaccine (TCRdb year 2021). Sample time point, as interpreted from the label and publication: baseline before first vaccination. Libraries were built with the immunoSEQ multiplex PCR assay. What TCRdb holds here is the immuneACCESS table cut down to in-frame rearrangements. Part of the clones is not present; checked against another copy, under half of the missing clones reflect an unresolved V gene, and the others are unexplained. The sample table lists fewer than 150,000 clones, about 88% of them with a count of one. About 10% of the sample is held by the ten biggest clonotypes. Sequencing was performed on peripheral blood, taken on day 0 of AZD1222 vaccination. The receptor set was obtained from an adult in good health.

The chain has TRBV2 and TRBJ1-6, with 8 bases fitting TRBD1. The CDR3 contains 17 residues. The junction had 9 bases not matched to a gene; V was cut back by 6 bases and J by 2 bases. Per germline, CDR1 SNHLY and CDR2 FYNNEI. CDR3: CASSAGQAGPYNSPLHF. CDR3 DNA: TGTGCCAGCAGCGCGGGACAGGCGGGTCCCTATAATTCACCCCTCCACTTT.

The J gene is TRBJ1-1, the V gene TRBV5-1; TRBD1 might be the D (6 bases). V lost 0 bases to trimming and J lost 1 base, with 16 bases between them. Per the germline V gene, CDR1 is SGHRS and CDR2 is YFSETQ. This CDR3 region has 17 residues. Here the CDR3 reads CASSLDGGHTPNTEAFF. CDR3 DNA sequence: TGCGCCAGCAGCTTGGATGGGGGACATACGCCGAACACTGAAGCTTTCTTT.

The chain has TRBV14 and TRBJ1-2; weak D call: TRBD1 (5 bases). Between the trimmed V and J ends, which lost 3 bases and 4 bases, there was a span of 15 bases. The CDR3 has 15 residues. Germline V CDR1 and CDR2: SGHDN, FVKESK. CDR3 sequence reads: CASSQGFLGTYGYTF. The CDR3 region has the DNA TGTGCCAGCAGCCAGGGTTTCCTCGGGACCTATGGCTACACCTTC.

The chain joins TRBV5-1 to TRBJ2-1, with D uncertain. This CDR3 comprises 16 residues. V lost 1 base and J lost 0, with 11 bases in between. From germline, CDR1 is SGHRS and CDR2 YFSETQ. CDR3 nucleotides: TGCGCCAGCAGCTTGAGGGCCCAAAGCTCCTACAATGAGCAGTTCTTC. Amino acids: CASSLRAQSSYNEQFF. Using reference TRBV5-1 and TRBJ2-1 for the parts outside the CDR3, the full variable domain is KAGVTQTPRYLIKTRGQQVTLSCSPISGHRSVSWYQQTPGQGLQFLFEYFSETQRNKGNFPGRFSGRQFSNSRSEMNVSTLELGDSALYLCASSLRAQSSYNEQFFGPGTRLTVL.

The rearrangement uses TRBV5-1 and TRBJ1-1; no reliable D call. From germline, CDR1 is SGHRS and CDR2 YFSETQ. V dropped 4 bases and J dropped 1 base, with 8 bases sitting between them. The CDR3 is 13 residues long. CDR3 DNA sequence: TGCGCCAGCAGCCTTCAGAAGAACACTGAAGCTTTCTTT. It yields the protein CASSLQKNTEAFF.

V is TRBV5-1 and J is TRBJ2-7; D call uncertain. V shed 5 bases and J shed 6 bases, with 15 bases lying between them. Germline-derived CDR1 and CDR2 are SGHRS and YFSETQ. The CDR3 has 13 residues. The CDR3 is CASREDTTSEQYF. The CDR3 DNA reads TGCGCCAGCAGAGAAGACACTACGTCCGAGCAGTACTTC.

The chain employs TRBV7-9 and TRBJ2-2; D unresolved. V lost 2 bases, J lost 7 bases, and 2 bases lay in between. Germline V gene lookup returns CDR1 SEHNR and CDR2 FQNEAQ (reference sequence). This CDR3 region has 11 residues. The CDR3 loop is CASSLLGELFF. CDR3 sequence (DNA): TGTGCCAGCAGCTTACTCGGGGAGCTGTTTTTT.

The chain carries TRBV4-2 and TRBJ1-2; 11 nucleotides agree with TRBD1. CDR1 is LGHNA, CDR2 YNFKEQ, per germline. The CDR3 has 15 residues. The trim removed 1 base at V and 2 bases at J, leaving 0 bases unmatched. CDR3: CASSQGDRGNYGYTF. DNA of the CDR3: TGTGCCAGCAGCCAAGGGGACAGGGGGAACTATGGCTACACCTTC.

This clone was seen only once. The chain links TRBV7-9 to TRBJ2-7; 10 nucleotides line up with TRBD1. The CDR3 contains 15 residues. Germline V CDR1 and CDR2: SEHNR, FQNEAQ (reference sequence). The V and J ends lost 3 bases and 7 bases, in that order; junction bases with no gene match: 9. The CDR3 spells CASSFPRTGGKEQYF. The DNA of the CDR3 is TGTGCCAGCAGCTTTCCCAGGACAGGGGGGAAGGAGCAGTACTTC.

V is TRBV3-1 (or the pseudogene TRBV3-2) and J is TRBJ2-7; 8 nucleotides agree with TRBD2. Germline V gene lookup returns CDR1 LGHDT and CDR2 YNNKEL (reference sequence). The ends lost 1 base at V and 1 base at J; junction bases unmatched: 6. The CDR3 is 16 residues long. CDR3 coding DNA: TGTGCCAGCAGCCAAGGTCCAAGCGGGAGATCCTACGAGCAGTACTTC. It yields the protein CASSQGPSGRSYEQYF.

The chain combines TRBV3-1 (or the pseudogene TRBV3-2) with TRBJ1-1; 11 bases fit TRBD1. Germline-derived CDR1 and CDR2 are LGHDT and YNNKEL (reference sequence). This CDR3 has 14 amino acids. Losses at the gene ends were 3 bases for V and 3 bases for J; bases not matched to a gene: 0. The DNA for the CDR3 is TGTGCCAGCAGCCAGGGACAGGGGGACACTGAAGCTTTCTTT. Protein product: CASSQGQGDTEAFF.

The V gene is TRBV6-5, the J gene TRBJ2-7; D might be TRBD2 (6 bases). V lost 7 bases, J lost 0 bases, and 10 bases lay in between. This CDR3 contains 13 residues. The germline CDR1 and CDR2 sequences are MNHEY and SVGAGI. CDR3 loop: CASMAGSSYEQYF. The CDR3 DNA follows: TGTGCCAGCATGGCGGGAAGCTCCTACGAGCAGTACTTC.

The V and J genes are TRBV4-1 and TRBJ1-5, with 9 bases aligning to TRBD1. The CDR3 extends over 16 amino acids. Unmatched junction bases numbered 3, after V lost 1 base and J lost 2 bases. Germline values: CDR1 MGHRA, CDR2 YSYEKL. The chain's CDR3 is CASSQGWTGGNQPQHF. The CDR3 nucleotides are TGCGCCAGCAGCCAAGGATGGACAGGGGGCAATCAGCCCCAGCATTTT.

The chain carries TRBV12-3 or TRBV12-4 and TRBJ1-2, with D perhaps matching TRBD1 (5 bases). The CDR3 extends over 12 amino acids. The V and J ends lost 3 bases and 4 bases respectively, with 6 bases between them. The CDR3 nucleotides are TGTGCCAGCAGTTTTACAGGCTATGGCTACACCTTC. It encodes CASSFTGYGYTF.

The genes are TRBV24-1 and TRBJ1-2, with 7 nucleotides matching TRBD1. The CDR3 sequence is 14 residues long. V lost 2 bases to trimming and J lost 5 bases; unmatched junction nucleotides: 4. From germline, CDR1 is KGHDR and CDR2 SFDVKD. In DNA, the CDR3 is TGTGCCACCAGTGATTCGGGACAGAAGTATGGCTACACCTTC. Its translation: CATSDSGQKYGYTF.